One sample yielded the 25 T cell receptor beta chains listed below, sequenced in a study of T cells in Graves' hyperthyroidism and ophthalmopathy. Amplification yielded TCR beta CDR3 regions, with RNA transcripts as the source. The study used the HTBI primer set for a first-round RT-PCR of the TCR CDR3. From the multiplex PCR reads, TCRdb called clonotypes with MiXCR, one entry per CDR3 protein. Of hundreds of thousands of distinct CDR3 sequences in the sample, 15% to 20% are singletons; the top ten hold approximately 16%. Specimen: blood. These receptors were collected from a woman aged 45-59 years with Graves' hyperthyroidism that later progressed to Graves' ophthalmopathy.

V and J are TRBV6-1 and TRBJ2-4; TRBD2 is a possible D gene (6 bases). This CDR3 region has 12 residues. The ends were cut back, 5 bases at V and 12 bases at J, with 14 bases in the middle. Per the germline V gene, CDR1 is MNHNS and CDR2 is SASEGT. CDR3 nucleotides: TGTGCCAGCAGTCGACCTGGGGGGAATCAGTACTTC. Translated: CASSRPGGNQYF.

The chain carries TRBV7-6 and TRBJ1-2; maybe TRBD1 (5 bases). Germline CDR1 reads SGHVS; CDR2 reads FNYEAQ. Trimming pared 0 bases from V and 8 bases from J, leaving 16 bases between. This CDR3 has 15 residues. The DNA for the CDR3 is TGTGCCAGCAGCTTAGCGGGTGGTTCGGGGGACGGCTACACCTTC. Its protein is CASSLAGGSGDGYTF.

This chain uses TRBV5-5 with TRBJ2-7; 8 nucleotides match TRBD1. The CDR3 has 15 amino acids. CDR1 is SGHKS, CDR2 YYEKEE, per germline (reference sequence). The V and J ends lost 0 bases and 4 bases, in that order; junction bases with no gene match: 6. The CDR3 here is CASSLVLGQGYEQYF. The CDR3 DNA sequence: TGTGCCAGCAGCTTGGTACTAGGACAGGGTTACGAGCAGTACTTC. Based on the CDR3 plus reference TRBV5-5 and TRBJ2-7, the full variable domain is DAGVTQSPTHLIKTRGQQVTLRCSPISGHKSVSWYQQVLGQGPQFIFQYYEKEERGRGNFPDRFSARQFPNYSSELNVNALLLGDSALYLCASSLVLGQGYEQYFGPGTRLTVT.

The chain combines TRBV20-1 with TRBJ1-5; 7 bases line up with TRBD1. The length of the CDR3 is 15 residues. Germline V gene sequence: CDR1 DFQATT, CDR2 SNEGSKA (reference sequence). V lost 3 bases and J lost 0; bases outside the gene matches: 5. This CDR3 is CSASRTGISNQPQHF. CDR3 in DNA: TGCAGTGCTAGCCGGACAGGTATTAGCAATCAGCCCCAGCATTTT.

This clonotype was detected only a few times. The chain links TRBV6-6 to TRBJ1-1; D ambiguous. Trimming pared 2 bases from V and 7 bases from J, leaving 8 bases between. CDR1 is MNHNY and CDR2 is SVGAGI in the germline V gene (reference sequence). This CDR3 comprises 12 residues. CDR3 region: CASSYRGIEAFF. The CDR3 bases are TGTGCCAGCAGTTACCGGGGAATTGAAGCTTTCTTT.

Ten or more counts support this clonotype. The CDR3 sequence is CASSPGGLNQPQHF. CDR3 bases: TGTGCCAGCTCACCAGGGGGGCTCAATCAGCCCCAGCATTTT. The chain uses TRBV18 and TRBJ1-5; D possibly corresponds to TRBD1 (6 bases). V dropped 2 bases and J dropped 3 bases, with 8 bases sitting between them. This CDR3 is 14 amino acids long. Germline loops: CDR1 KGHSH, CDR2 LQKENI.

This clonotype appeared a few times. The chain recombines TRBV19 with TRBJ1-1, with D unresolved. CDR1 and CDR2 from the germline V gene are LNHDA and SQIVND (reference sequence). The CDR3 loop spans 13 amino acids. V lost 10 bases, J lost 4 bases, and 16 bases lay in between. The CDR3 nucleotides read TGTGCCACGAGGAGGGTGGGCGTCACTGAAGCTTTCTTT. Translated, it gives CATRRVGVTEAFF.

This clonotype was counted ten times or more. The rearrangement uses TRBV20-1 and TRBJ1-6, with D unclear. Trimming took 0 bases from V and 8 from J, leaving 2 bases between them. This CDR3 has 11 residues. CDR1 is DFQATT and CDR2 is SNEGSKA in the germline V gene (reference sequence). CDR3 DNA sequence: TGCAGTGCTAGAGATGATTCACCCCTCCACTTT. It codes for CSARDDSPLHF.

V and J are TRBV29-1 and TRBJ2-5, with no clear D. V shed 2 bases and J shed 3 bases, with 7 bases lying between them. The length of the CDR3 is 12 residues. The germline CDR1 and CDR2 sequences are SQVTM and ANQGSEA. CDR3 in amino acids: CSVERSEETQYF. The CDR3 nucleotides read TGCAGCGTTGAAAGGAGCGAAGAGACCCAGTACTTC. Full variable domain (rest looked up from reference TRBV29-1 and TRBJ2-5): SAVISQKPSRDICQRGTSLTIQCQVDSQVTMMFWYRQQPGQSLTLIATANQGSEATYESGFVIDKFPISRPNLTFSTLTVSNMSPEDSSIYLCSVERSEETQYFGPGTRLLVL.

V is TRBV7-3 and J is TRBJ2-1; D gene ambiguous. Germline V gene lookup returns CDR1 SGHTA and CDR2 FQGTGA. The V end was cut by 5 bases, the J end by 8 bases, with 10 bases between. This CDR3 is built from 12 residues. For the CDR3, the DNA is TGTGCCAGCAGCCTCTCGGGTCATGAGCAGTTCTTC. This gives the protein CASSLSGHEQFF. Looking up the rest from reference TRBV7-3 and TRBJ2-1 gives the full variable domain: GAGVSQTPSNKVTEKGKYVELRCDPISGHTALYWYRQSLGQGPEFLIYFQGTGAADDSGLPNDRFFAVRPEGSVSTLKIQRTERGDSAVYLCASSLSGHEQFFGPGTRLTVL.

This clonotype was picked up many times. J is TRBJ1-1 and V is TRBV6-6, with D possibly being TRBD1 (5 bases). V lost 0 bases, J lost 0 bases, and 14 bases lay in between. The CDR3 consists of 17 residues. Looked up from germline, CDR1 is MNHNY and CDR2 is SVGAGI (reference sequence). This CDR3 is CASSYSKRAGMNTEAFF. Here the CDR3 DNA reads TGTGCCAGCAGTTACTCGAAAAGGGCAGGGATGAACACTGAAGCTTTCTTT.

The chain uses TRBV5-4 and TRBJ1-2, with D tentatively TRBD1 (5 bases). CDR1 is SGHNT, CDR2 YYREEE, per germline (reference sequence). V was pared by 2 bases and J by 4 bases, with 12 bases between. CDR3 length equals 14 residues. The CDR3 DNA sequence: TGTGCCAGCAGCTTAGGGACCGACGGCTATGGCTACACCTTC. Its protein product is CASSLGTDGYGYTF.

This clonotype was recorded many times. The V call is TRBV20-1, the J call TRBJ2-7; unclear D gene. CDR3 length: 12 amino acids. Trimming took off 1 base at V and 2 bases at J, with 6 bases between the two ends. Germline lookup yields CDR1 DFQATT and CDR2 SNEGSKA (reference sequence). The CDR3 sequence: CSARAAPYEQYF. In DNA, the CDR3 is TGCAGTGCTAGAGCGGCCCCCTACGAGCAGTACTTC.

V is TRBV5-6 and J is TRBJ1-6; D ambiguous. The germline V gene encodes CDR1 SGHDT and CDR2 YYEEEE. Trimming removed 0 bases at V and 9 bases at J, with 7 bases between. The CDR3 spans 13 residues. This chain's CDR3 is CASSLGRPSPLHF. The CDR3 DNA sequence: TGTGCCAGCAGCTTGGGGAGACCTTCACCCCTCCACTTT. The full variable domain, its missing parts supplied by reference TRBV5-6 and TRBJ1-6, is DAGVTQSPTHLIKTRGQQVTLRCSPKSGHDTVSWYQQALGQGPQFIFQYYEEEERQRGNFPDRFSGHQFPNYSSELNVNALLLGDSALYLCASSLGRPSPLHFGNGTRLTVT.

This clonotype was seen a few times. The chain is built from TRBV27 and TRBJ1-1, with TRBD1 as a possible D gene (6 bases). Per germline, CDR1 MNHEY and CDR2 SMNVEV (reference sequence). Trimming left V 2 bases short and J 7 bases short, with 26 bases between. The CDR3 covers 18 residues. Written as DNA, the CDR3 is TGTGCCAGCAGTTTAATGGACATAGCATTGGGGGGCCGGGGTGAAGCTTTCTTT. Translated, it gives CASSLMDIALGGRGEAFF.

This clonotype was observed at least ten times. The chain recombines TRBV2 with TRBJ1-3; weak D call: TRBD1 (6 bases). CDR3 length: 13 residues. Trimming took off 10 bases at V and 3 bases at J, with 13 bases between the two ends. Per germline, CDR1 SNHLY and CDR2 FYNNEI. The CDR3 sequence is CATPNRDGNTIYF. As DNA, the CDR3 is TGTGCCACCCCAAACAGGGATGGAAACACCATATATTTT.

Ten or more counts support this clonotype. The chain carries TRBV20-1 and TRBJ1-1; D is unclear. The germline CDR1 and CDR2 sequences are DFQATT and SNEGSKA (reference sequence). There are 11 residues in the CDR3. Trimming stripped 2 bases from V and 3 bases from J, with 4 bases between. CDR3 protein: CSARWDTEAFF. The CDR3, as DNA: TGCAGTGCTAGATGGGACACTGAAGCTTTCTTT.

This clonotype appeared a few times. V gene TRBV7-9 combines with J gene TRBJ2-2; 7 nucleotides match TRBD2. From germline, CDR1 is SEHNR and CDR2 FQNEAQ (reference sequence). The CDR3 loop spans 16 amino acids. The junction had 13 bases not matched to a gene; V was cut back by 5 bases and J by 7 bases. DNA of the CDR3: TGTGCCAGCAGCGGACGTGAGGGAGGGCTCGGCGGGGAGCTGTTTTTT. Translated, it gives CASSGREGGLGGELFF.

A single count supports this clonotype. The chain couples TRBV18 to TRBJ2-1, with D hard to call. Per germline, CDR1 KGHSH and CDR2 LQKENI. Trimming cost V 2 bases and J 0 bases, with 11 bases left between them. The CDR3 length is 16 residues. The CDR3 DNA reads as TGTGCCAGCTCACCAAGTAGGGCGAGCTCCTACAATGAGCAGTTCTTC. This sequence encodes CASSPSRASSYNEQFF.

The chain joins TRBV4-1 to TRBJ2-1, with a weak D call TRBD1 (5 bases). Germline assignment: CDR1 MGHRA and CDR2 YSYEKL. The length of the CDR3 is 16 residues. V was pared by 1 base and J by 5 bases, with 15 bases between. As DNA, the CDR3 is TGCGCCAGCAGCCAAGGTCAGGACCAGGGAAACAATGAGCAGTTCTTC. This gives the protein CASSQGQDQGNNEQFF.

This clonotype was seen many times. This rearrangement joins TRBV18 to TRBJ1-1; 8 bases line up with TRBD1. V was pared by 1 base and J by 3 bases, with 7 bases of the junction left unmatched. This CDR3 has 16 amino acids. Germline CDR1 is KGHSH and CDR2 is LQKENI. CDR3 in amino acids: CASSPRQGSRDTEAFF. CDR3 DNA sequence: TGTGCCAGCTCACCACGACAGGGGTCCCGCGACACTGAAGCTTTCTTT.

The chain employs TRBV5-1 and TRBJ1-1; D call uncertain. The length of the CDR3 is 14 residues. Trimming stripped 0 bases from V and 4 bases from J, with 10 bases between. Germline V gives CDR1 SGHRS, CDR2 YFSETQ. CDR3 coding DNA: TGCGCCAGCAGCTTGGAGGGTTTTTTCACTGAAGCTTTCTTT. It is translated as CASSLEGFFTEAFF.

The sample holds many counts of this clonotype. CDR3 DNA: TGTGCTAGTGGTTTGGAACAGGGTTTGGGCTACACCTTC. Amino acid sequence: CASGLEQGLGYTF. The V and J genes are TRBV12-5 and TRBJ1-2; D may be TRBD1 (6 bases). The CDR3 extends over 13 amino acids. The germline CDR1 and CDR2 sequences are LGHNT and FRNRAP. Trimming took 1 base from V and 8 from J, leaving 11 bases between them.

The table lists this clonotype with a few counts. The chain carries TRBV6-5 and TRBJ1-6; perhaps TRBD1 as D (5 bases). Trimming cost V 2 bases and J 9 bases, with 14 bases left between them. This CDR3 spans 15 amino acids. CDR1 is MNHEY, CDR2 SVGAGI, per germline. CDR3 in DNA: TGTGCCAGCAGTTACCCGCCGGGACTTGGTTCACCCCTCCACTTT. Translation gives CASSYPPGLGSPLHF.

This clonotype was detected many times. The V gene is TRBV20-1, the J gene TRBJ1-1, with 8 nucleotides matching TRBD1. V was pared by 4 bases and J by 5 bases, with 15 bases of the junction left unmatched. CDR1 and CDR2 (germline): DFQATT, SNEGSKA (reference sequence). There are 16 residues in the CDR3. The CDR3 spells CSATFPPTGVETEAFF. CDR3 sequence (DNA): TGCAGTGCTACCTTCCCCCCGACAGGGGTGGAAACTGAAGCTTTCTTT.